This record covers a single T cell receptor (beta chain). Its specificity is not known. Repertoires were generated with immunoSEQ multiplex PCR, while TCRdb's copy carries only in-frame clones and drops some. The profile covers roughly 49,000 clones, with about 92% appearing a single time and 15% to 20% taken by the ten largest. This sample is part of a study of lymphopenia after photon versus proton radiotherapy. This CDR3 is built from 16 residues. Germline CDR1 and CDR2: MNHNS and SASEGT. The trim removed 4 bases at V and 0 bases at J, leaving 5 bases unmatched. Study-level findings and limits: Proton therapy kept repertoires fairly stable, unlike photons, which gained effector/memory cells.

The genes are TRBV6-1 and TRBJ1-1; 10 bases line up with TRBD1. The receptor was isolated from a woman aged 40 to 55 with cholangiocarcinoma. This specimen consisted of peripheral blood, obtained from a patient treated with photon-based radiotherapy. CDR3 coding DNA: TGTGCCAGCAGTGCCCGGGACAGGGGAATGAACACTGAAGCTTTCTTT. Its protein product is CASSARDRGMNTEAFF.